This T cell receptor (beta chain) was recovered during a study of T cell repertoires in cytomegalovirus infection. Turning to the study itself: Public TCR beta signatures were indicative of both CMV infection and a matching HLA type.

Via MiXCR, TCRdb re-called the reads, giving one row per CDR3 protein. The sample has 90,000 to 120,000 distinct CDR3 sequences, more than 20% seen once. In its sample, this clonotype was seen a few times. Its antigen is unknown. Overall study findings and caveats: Predominance within the ex vivo response was attributable to HLA-C-restricted CMV-specific TCR beta clonotypes. Of the TCR beta families, the public ones yielded a cumulative frequency that identified carriers of CMV plus the relevant HLA.

The origin of this receptor is a human donor in good health (CMV status not recorded). Some clones in this sample may be carry-over from other donors' samples. Material: CD8+ T cells from PBMCs.

The CDR3 sequence is CSARDDGFQETQYF. CDR3 in DNA: TGCAGTGCTAGAGATGATGGCTTCCAAGAGACCCAGTACTTC. This chain links TRBV20-1 with TRBJ2-5, with no clear D. Trimming took 0 bases from V and 1 from J, leaving 9 bases between them. The CDR3 covers 14 residues. Germline-derived CDR1 and CDR2 are DFQATT and SNEGSKA (reference sequence).